Following are 32 T cell receptor beta chains from one sample sequenced in a study of CD8+CD57+ T cells in acquired aplastic anemia. According to the study, genomic DNA was the template for TCR beta VDJ and CDR3 profiling. One entry per CDR3 protein, called by TCRdb with MiXCR from the reads. The sample yields around 200,000 distinct CDR3 sequences, 48% seen once. Patients who underwent sequencing had shown CD8+CD57+ cell expansion by flow cytometry. The sequenced sample consisted of sorted CD4+, CD8+, or CD8+CD57+ T cells (not recorded which) from PBMCs. The origin of the receptors is a human donor with aplastic anemia.

This sequence joins TRBV20-1 and TRBJ2-7; no clear D. The length of the CDR3 is 13 residues. Trimming cost V 3 bases and J 3 bases, with 12 bases left between them. Germline lookup yields CDR1 DFQATT and CDR2 SNEGSKA (reference sequence). The chain's CDR3 is CSASRHGGYEQYF. In DNA form, the CDR3 reads TGCAGTGCTAGCCGCCACGGTGGCTACGAGCAGTACTTC.

This sequence joins TRBV5-1 and TRBJ2-7, with D possibly called TRBD1 or TRBD2 (5 bases each). The V and J ends lost 5 bases and 3 bases respectively, with 15 bases between them. The CDR3 runs to 14 residues. CDR1 is SGHRS, CDR2 YFSETQ, per germline. CDR3 amino acids: CASRELPGHYEQYF. In DNA, the CDR3 is TGCGCCAGCAGAGAACTCCCGGGGCACTACGAGCAGTACTTC.

This clonotype was detected many times. J is TRBJ2-7 and V is TRBV20-1, with 7 bases matching TRBD1. The CDR3 spans 12 residues. V was pared by 6 bases and J by 6 bases, with 8 bases of the junction left unmatched. Germline-derived CDR1 and CDR2 are DFQATT and SNEGSKA (reference sequence). In nucleotides, the CDR3 is TGCAGTGCAACCGGGACAGCCCTCGAGCAGTACTTC. Protein sequence: CSATGTALEQYF.

There are a few counts of this clonotype. The chain combines TRBV7-8 with TRBJ2-1; possibly TRBD1 for D (5 bases). Per the germline V gene, CDR1 is SGHVS and CDR2 is FQNEAQ. V lost 5 bases to trimming and J lost 5 bases, with 19 bases between them. This CDR3 spans 16 amino acids. CDR3 DNA: TGTGCCAGCAGCGCAAGTGTAGGGGCGTGGAACAATGAGCAGTTCTTC. Translation gives CASSASVGAWNNEQFF.

This clonotype showed up just a few times. The rearrangement joins TRBV7-9 to TRBJ2-3; 7 bases align to TRBD1. The CDR3 consists of 14 residues. Germline V gives CDR1 SEHNR, CDR2 FQNEAQ (reference sequence). With V trimmed by 5 bases and J by 3 bases, 5 bases remained unmatched. The CDR3: CASSDPGGTDTQYF. The CDR3 nucleotides read TGTGCCAGCAGCGATCCAGGGGGAACAGATACGCAGTATTTT.

The chain recombines TRBV7-2 with TRBJ2-7; 8 bases agree with TRBD2. The CDR3 is made up of 15 amino acids. CDR1 is SGHTA and CDR2 is FQGNSA in the germline V gene. The J segment lost 4 bases and the V segment lost 5 bases, leaving 10 bases of the junction unmatched. Written as DNA, the CDR3 is TGTGCCAGCAGCCTAAGCGGGGGTAAGACGTACGAGCAGTACTTC. Its translation is CASSLSGGKTYEQYF.

This chain links TRBV25-1 with TRBJ2-3, with 14 nucleotides matching TRBD2. The CDR3 consists of 18 residues. With V trimmed by 1 base and J by 3 bases, 6 bases remained unmatched. The germline gives CDR1 MGHDK, CDR2 SYGVNS. CDR3 in DNA: TGTGCCAGCAGTGAATGGGGGACTAGCGGGAGTCGGACAGATACGCAGTATTTT. Its translation is CASSEWGTSGSRTDTQYF.

This clonotype was counted at least ten times. J is TRBJ1-2 and V is TRBV5-1; the D is unclear. The CDR3 contains 15 residues. Trimming cost V 4 bases and J 5 bases, with 18 bases left between them. Germline-derived CDR1 and CDR2 are SGHRS and YFSETQ. CDR3 sequence reads: CASSPRNGDLYGYTF. The DNA for the CDR3 is TGCGCCAGCAGCCCGCGGAACGGTGACCTGTATGGCTACACCTTC.

This chain links TRBV20-1 with TRBJ2-5; 8 bases align to TRBD1. The CDR3 spans 14 residues. Germline V gives CDR1 DFQATT, CDR2 SNEGSKA (reference sequence). With 2 bases clipped from V and 0 bases from J, the junction kept 2 bases outside the gene matches. The CDR3 coding sequence is TGCAGTGCTAGACGGGACAGGAACCAAGAGACCCAGTACTTC. As protein: CSARRDRNQETQYF.

The V call is TRBV7-2, the J call TRBJ2-5; D is unclear. The germline V gene has CDR1 SGHTA and CDR2 FQGNSA. CDR3 size: 14 residues. Between the trimmed V and J ends, which lost 1 base and 5 bases, there was a span of 11 bases. DNA of the CDR3: TGTGCCAGCAGCTTAGGGAGTGGCTTGGAGACCCAGTACTTC. Its translation: CASSLGSGLETQYF.

This clonotype has only a few counts. This sequence joins TRBV29-1 and TRBJ2-2; D is unresolved. The CDR3 totals 12 residues. Germline CDR1 SQVTM, CDR2 ANQGSEA. V was cut by 2 bases and J by 7 bases, with 8 bases left in between. In nucleotides, the CDR3 is TGCAGCGTTGAAAAGGGCAACGGGGAGCTGTTTTTT. It encodes CSVEKGNGELFF.

This clonotype appeared many times. The V call is TRBV6-1, the J call TRBJ2-1; TRBD1 might be the D (5 bases). CDR3 length: 13 amino acids. The V end lost 6 bases, the J end lost 5 bases, and 11 bases lay between the germline ends. The V gene's germline CDR1 is MNHNS and CDR2 SASEGT. CDR3: CASRPDRNNEQFF. CDR3 sequence (DNA): TGTGCCAGCAGACCCGACAGAAACAATGAGCAGTTCTTC.

In its sample, this clonotype was seen a few times. V usage is TRBV7-3 and J usage is TRBJ1-2; D perhaps matches TRBD1 (5 bases). This CDR3 region has 12 residues. Trimming pared 5 bases from V and 4 bases from J, leaving 8 bases between. CDR1 and CDR2 from the germline V gene are SGHTA and FQGTGA. CDR3 nucleotide sequence: TGTGCCAGCAGCATCGACAGCTATGGCTACACCTTC. Its protein is CASSIDSYGYTF.

V is TRBV2 and J is TRBJ1-6, with D perhaps TRBD1 (6 bases). The length of the CDR3 is 14 residues. The germline V and J ends were trimmed by 5 bases and 5 bases, with 10 bases remaining between them. From germline, CDR1 is SNHLY and CDR2 FYNNEI. CDR3 DNA sequence: TGTGCCAGCAGTCTTAACAGGGATAATTCACCCCTCCACTTT. Its translation: CASSLNRDNSPLHF.

The chain carries TRBV25-1 and TRBJ1-6, with a tentative D call TRBD1 (6 bases). The CDR3 loop spans 19 amino acids. Trimming left V 0 bases short and J 0 bases short, with 15 bases between. From germline, CDR1 is MGHDK and CDR2 SYGVNS. In nucleotides, the CDR3 is TGTGCCAGCAGTGAATATTTCCCCTGGACAGACTCCTATAATTCACCCCTCCACTTT. Protein product: CASSEYFPWTDSYNSPLHF.

This clonotype was seen a handful of times. The V and J genes are TRBV5-8 and TRBJ2-3; weak D call: TRBD2 (5 bases). CDR1 is SGHTS and CDR2 is YDEGEE in the germline V gene. Trimming removed 4 bases from V and 4 bases from J, with 13 bases in between. This CDR3 region has 14 residues. The CDR3 reads CASSRVGGADTQYF. CDR3 nucleotides: TGTGCCAGCAGCCGGGTAGGAGGCGCAGATACGCAGTATTTT.

This chain uses TRBV10-3 with TRBJ1-2, with 10 nucleotides matching TRBD1. Trimming cost V 6 bases and J 4 bases; bases outside gene matches: 5. Looked up from germline, CDR1 is ENHRY and CDR2 is SYGVKD. This CDR3 is built from 14 residues. The CDR3 bases are TGTGCCATCAGCGGGACAGGGGATCCCTATGGCTACACCTTC. Protein: CAISGTGDPYGYTF.

This clonotype was picked up many times. This chain joins TRBV29-1 and TRBJ1-1, with a tentative D call TRBD1 (6 bases). The germline V gene has CDR1 SQVTM and CDR2 ANQGSEA. V was shortened by 6 bases and J by 2 bases, with 13 bases between the two germline ends. CDR3 length: 13 amino acids. Here the CDR3 reads CSVGGGFNTEAFF. CDR3 nucleotide sequence: TGCAGCGTGGGTGGGGGCTTTAACACTGAAGCTTTCTTT.

Turning to this clonotype: This sequence may be a read error, since a much larger clone differs from it by one base. The chain links TRBV6-2 or TRBV6-3 to TRBJ2-7; D is unresolved. In germline, CDR1 is MNHEY, CDR2 SVGEGT. The V and J ends lost 6 bases and 9 bases respectively, with 21 bases between them. The CDR3 is 14 residues long. CDR3 in amino acids: CASRYYGLSDGQYF. CDR3 DNA sequence: TGTGCCAGCAGGTATTACGGCCTTTCGGACGGGCAGTACTTC.

As to this clonotype: Likely a read error: the CDR3 ends without its conserved phenylalanine or tryptophan. The J gene is TRBJ1-6, the V gene TRBV7-3, with D possibly TRBD1 on 6 matching bases. CDR3 size: 15 residues. V was shortened by 6 bases and J by 9 bases, with 18 bases between the two germline ends. Germline V gives CDR1 SGHTA, CDR2 FQGTGA. The CDR3 is CASRLRDGGFSPLHC. DNA for the CDR3: TGTGCCAGCAGACTCCGGGACGGGGGCTTTTCACCCCTCCACTGC.

The table lists this clonotype with many counts. V usage is TRBV5-5 and J usage is TRBJ1-4; no firm D call. Trimming left V 4 bases short and J 8 bases short, with 9 bases between. This CDR3 is built from 12 residues. Per germline, CDR1 SGHKS and CDR2 YYEKEE (reference sequence). CDR3: CASSPTVEKLFF. The CDR3 nucleotides read TGTGCCAGCAGCCCGACGGTGGAAAAACTGTTTTTT.

V gene TRBV19 combines with J gene TRBJ1-5, with TRBD1 matching over 9 bases. CDR1 is LNHDA and CDR2 is SQIVND in the germline V gene (reference sequence). The CDR3 extends over 14 amino acids. The V segment lost 6 bases and the J segment 1 base; nucleotides outside the gene matches: 1. CDR3 residues: CASRQGASNQPQHF. The CDR3 nucleotides are TGTGCCAGTAGACAGGGGGCGAGCAATCAGCCCCAGCATTTT.

Only one count was recorded for this clonotype. The chain employs TRBV2 and TRBJ1-2, with 12 bases aligning to TRBD1. CDR1 and CDR2 from the germline V gene are SNHLY and FYNNEI. Trimming cost V 6 bases and J 8 bases; bases outside gene matches: 7. The CDR3 has 14 amino acids. The CDR3 loop reads CASRAGQGAEGYTF. The CDR3 DNA is TGTGCCAGCAGAGCGGGACAGGGGGCTGAAGGCTACACCTTC.

The rearrangement uses TRBV5-1 and TRBJ2-7; tentative D call: TRBD1 (6 bases). The CDR3 spans 13 residues. The germline V gene has CDR1 SGHRS and CDR2 YFSETQ. The ends were cut back, 4 bases at V and 6 bases at J, with 14 bases in the middle. CDR3 region: CASSTYQGIEQYF. CDR3 nucleotide sequence: TGCGCCAGCAGCACGTATCAGGGGATCGAGCAGTACTTC.

This clonotype occurred a few times. The V gene is TRBV6-2 or TRBV6-3, the J gene TRBJ1-2; TRBD1 might be the D (5 bases). Trimming took off 0 bases at V and 0 bases at J, with 5 bases between the two ends. Per the germline V gene, CDR1 is MNHEY and CDR2 is SVGEGT. The CDR3 is 14 residues long. The CDR3 bases are TGTGCCAGCAGTTACTCGACAGCTAACTATGGCTACACCTTC. Its translation: CASSYSTANYGYTF.

This chain uses TRBV2 with TRBJ1-6; 7 positions agree with TRBD1. The CDR3 has 15 residues. V shed 4 bases, J shed 7 bases, and the junction held 7 bases outside the gene matches. The germline gives CDR1 SNHLY, CDR2 FYNNEI. The CDR3 protein is CASSVGDRENSPLHF. In DNA form, the CDR3 reads TGTGCCAGCAGTGTAGGCGACAGGGAGAATTCACCCCTCCACTTT. Together with reference TRBV2 and TRBJ1-6, the CDR3 gives the full variable domain: EPEVTQTPSHQVTQMGQEVILRCVPISNHLYFYWYRQILGQKVEFLVSFYNNEISEKSEIFDDQFSVERPDGSNFTLKIRSTKLEDSAMYFCASSVGDRENSPLHFGNGTRLTVT.

Details on this clonotype: This clone may be a read error of a much larger clone one base away. The chain employs TRBV20-1 and TRBJ1-1; tentative D call: TRBD1 (5 bases). V shed 3 bases and J shed 4 bases, with 12 bases lying between them. CDR1 DFQATT and CDR2 SNEGSKA come from the germline V gene (reference sequence). The CDR3 totals 13 residues. CDR3 nucleotide sequence: TGCAGTGCTAGGGGACGGGTCCCCACTGAAGCTTTCTTT. As protein: CSARGRVPTEAFF.

The chain combines TRBV6-5 with TRBJ1-1; no clear D. Per the germline V gene, CDR1 is MNHEY and CDR2 is SVGAGI. This CDR3 has 12 amino acids. V dropped 5 bases and J dropped 5 bases, with 9 bases sitting between them. This CDR3 is CASSTRGTEAFF. The CDR3 bases are TGTGCCAGCAGTACCCGAGGGACTGAAGCTTTCTTT.

In its sample, this clonotype was seen a few times. The J gene is TRBJ2-6, the V gene TRBV6-2 or TRBV6-3, with D possibly being TRBD2 (6 bases). The CDR3 is made up of 17 amino acids. Between the trimmed V and J ends, which lost 5 bases and 0 bases, there was a span of 14 bases. Looked up from germline, CDR1 is MNHEY and CDR2 is SVGEGT. The CDR3 bases are TGTGCCAGCAGTGACAGCGGGCTAAGCTCTGGGGCCAACGTCCTGACTTTC. As protein: CASSDSGLSSGANVLTF.

The gene calls are TRBV6-1 and TRBJ2-5, with D maybe TRBD1 (6 bases). The V and J ends lost 1 base and 5 bases respectively, with 17 bases between them. The CDR3 loop spans 16 amino acids. Germline V gives CDR1 MNHNS, CDR2 SASEGT. The CDR3 nucleotides read TGTGCCAGCAGTGAAGAGGTTAAGGACAGACGGGAGACCCAGTACTTC. Encoded protein: CASSEEVKDRRETQYF.

This clonotype showed up just once. The chain recombines TRBV24-1 with TRBJ2-3; 9 bases match TRBD2. The CDR3 totals 15 residues. V was clipped by 5 bases and J by 2 bases; unmatched bases: 4. Germline V gene data show CDR1 as KGHDR and CDR2 as SFDVKD. CDR3 loop: CATSGGGGSTDTQYF. The CDR3 nucleotides read TGTGCCACCAGTGGCGGGGGGGGGTCCACAGATACGCAGTATTTT.

The chain is built from TRBV11-2 and TRBJ2-3, with 11 bases fitting TRBD2. The CDR3 has 18 residues. CDR1 SGHAT and CDR2 FQNNGV come from the germline V gene. V trimming: 1 base; J trimming: 0 bases; junction bases outside the gene matches: 6. The DNA for the CDR3 is TGTGCCAGCAGCTTAGGGGAAAGGACTAGCGGGAGCACAGATACGCAGTATTTT. It codes for CASSLGERTSGSTDTQYF.